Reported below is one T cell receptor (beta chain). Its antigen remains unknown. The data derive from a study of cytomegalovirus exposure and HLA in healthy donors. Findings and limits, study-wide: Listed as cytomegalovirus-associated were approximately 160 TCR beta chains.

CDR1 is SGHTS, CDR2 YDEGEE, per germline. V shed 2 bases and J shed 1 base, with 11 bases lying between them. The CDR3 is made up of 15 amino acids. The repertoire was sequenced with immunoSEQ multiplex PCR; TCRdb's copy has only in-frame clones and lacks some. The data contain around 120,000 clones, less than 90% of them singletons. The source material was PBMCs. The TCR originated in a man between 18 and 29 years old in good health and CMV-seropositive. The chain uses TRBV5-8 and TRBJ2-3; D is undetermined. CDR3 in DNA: TGTGCCAGCAGCTTAATCGCTAGTGGCACAGATACGCAGTATTTT. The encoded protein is CASSLIASGTDTQYF. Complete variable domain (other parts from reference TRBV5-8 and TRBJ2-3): EAGVTQSPTHLIKTRGQQATLRCSPISGHTSVYWYQQALGLGLQFLLWYDEGEERNRGNFPPRFSGRQFPNYSSELNVNALELEDSALYLCASSLIASGTDTQYFGPGTRLTVL.